The 13 T cell receptor beta chains in this list originate from one sample, sequenced in a study of blood T cell repertoires in COVID-19. The method was immunoSEQ multiplex PCR; TCRdb's version includes in-frame clones alone and lacks a portion of them. This table has about 130,000 clones, around 89% appearing once. Sequenced input: peripheral blood. The receptors were sampled from a man aged 65-85 years with active COVID-19.

With regard to this clone: This CDR3 is also generated by other DNA sequences in the sample. CDR3 sequence (DNA): TGTGCCAGCAGCTCCTTGACAGGGCCTTACGAGCAGTACTTC. Translating it yields CASSSLTGPYEQYF. V is TRBV5-5 and J is TRBJ2-7; the match to TRBD1 covers 7 bases. This CDR3 region has 14 residues. J was trimmed by 4 bases and V by 3 bases; bases with no gene match: 7. The germline V gene encodes CDR1 SGHKS and CDR2 YYEKEE (reference sequence).

The chain joins TRBV7-3 to TRBJ1-1, with D unresolved. The V end lost 5 bases, the J end lost 1 base, and 14 bases lay between the germline ends. Germline assignment: CDR1 SGHTA and CDR2 FQGTGA. The CDR3 contains 15 residues. This chain's CDR3 is CASSLLQAGNTEAFF. In nucleotides, the CDR3 is TGTGCCAGCAGCCTTTTGCAGGCTGGGAACACTGAAGCTTTCTTT.

The rearrangement joins TRBV24-1 to TRBJ2-1, with 10 bases matching TRBD2. Germline-derived CDR1 and CDR2 are KGHDR and SFDVKD. V lost 9 bases, J lost 8 bases, and 9 bases stayed unmatched. This CDR3 contains 14 residues. This CDR3 reads CATGGQREGDEQFF. In nucleotides, the CDR3 is TGTGCCACCGGCGGCCAGCGGGAGGGCGATGAGCAGTTCTTC.

The CDR3 spells CASSFPGAIQYF. CDR3 in DNA: TGTGCCAGCAGCTTTCCTGGGGCGATTCAGTACTTC. The V call is TRBV7-2, the J call TRBJ2-4; D is possibly TRBD1 (5 bases). Trimming pared 3 bases from V and 10 bases from J, leaving 10 bases between. Germline V lookup: CDR1 SGHTA, CDR2 FQGNSA. The CDR3 runs to 12 residues.

V usage is TRBV6-1 and J usage is TRBJ1-5; D is perhaps TRBD1 (6 bases). The V end lost 2 bases, the J end lost 6 bases, and 17 bases lay between the germline ends. Germline CDR1 and CDR2: MNHNS and SASEGT. The CDR3 consists of 16 residues. The CDR3 region is CASSEPPRQALQPQHF. The CDR3 nucleotides read TGTGCCAGCAGTGAACCTCCTCGACAGGCTCTTCAGCCCCAGCATTTT.

V is TRBV5-5 and J is TRBJ1-5; D ambiguous. The germline V gene has CDR1 SGHKS and CDR2 YYEKEE (reference sequence). The CDR3 extends over 14 amino acids. V was shortened by 5 bases and J by 3 bases, with 12 bases between the two germline ends. The CDR3 here is CASRVGENNQPQHF. CDR3 DNA: TGTGCCAGCAGAGTCGGAGAGAACAATCAGCCCCAGCATTTT.

The rearrangement links TRBV5-6 to TRBJ2-5; 10 bases match TRBD2. The V and J ends lost 4 bases and 3 bases, in that order; junction bases with no gene match: 9. This CDR3 contains 16 residues. The V gene's germline CDR1 is SGHDT and CDR2 YYEEEE. CDR3 region: CASSPRLAGVKETQYF. DNA for the CDR3: TGTGCCAGCAGCCCCCGTCTAGCGGGAGTCAAAGAGACCCAGTACTTC.

The chain is built from TRBV28 and TRBJ1-5, with a tentative D call TRBD1 (6 bases). There are 17 residues in the CDR3. Germline lookup yields CDR1 MDHEN and CDR2 SYDVKM. Trimming shortened V by 6 bases and J by 0 bases, and 18 bases separated the two germline ends. The DNA for the CDR3 is TGTGCCAGCAGGGACTCCGGGACACAATATAGCAATCAGCCCCAGCATTTT. Encoded protein: CASRDSGTQYSNQPQHF.

This clone was seen more than once but under ten times. The J gene is TRBJ1-1, the V gene TRBV19; D call uncertain. In germline, CDR1 is LNHDA, CDR2 SQIVND (reference sequence). The CDR3 sequence is 11 residues long. V was pared by 6 bases and J by 11 bases, with 13 bases between. Written as DNA, the CDR3 is TGTGCCAGTAGATGGACTCATGGGGCTTTCTTT. Its protein is CASRWTHGAFF.

The chain links TRBV27 to TRBJ1-3; TRBD1 aligns across 7 bases. V shed 2 bases, J shed 4 bases, and the junction held 5 bases outside the gene matches. CDR1 MNHEY and CDR2 SMNVEV come from the germline V gene (reference sequence). The CDR3 spans 15 residues. CDR3 residues: CASSLEGAKGNTIYF. The CDR3 DNA reads TGTGCCAGCAGTTTAGAGGGGGCGAAAGGAAACACCATATATTTT.

The chain combines TRBV7-2 with TRBJ2-7; TRBD1 aligns across 11 bases. The CDR3 covers 14 residues. The V gene end was trimmed by 4 bases and the J gene end by 7 bases; junction bases not matched to a gene: 6. The V gene's germline CDR1 is SGHTA and CDR2 FQGNSA. CDR3: CASSSDRGRGEQYF. As DNA, the CDR3 is TGTGCCAGCAGCTCGGACAGGGGGCGGGGGGAGCAGTACTTC. The entire variable domain, with the rest obtained from reference TRBV7-2 and TRBJ2-7, is as follows: GAGVSQSPSNKVTEKGKDVELRCDPISGHTALYWYRQSLGQGLEFLIYFQGNSAPDKSGLPSDRFSAERTGGSVSTLTIQRTQQEDSAVYLCASSSDRGRGEQYFGPGTRLTVT.

This clone appeared a single time. In the same sample, other DNA sequences code for this CDR3. V gene TRBV3-1 (or the pseudogene TRBV3-2) combines with J gene TRBJ2-7; tentatively, D is TRBD2 (7 bases). With 4 bases removed from V and 4 bases from J, the gap between germline ends came to 14 bases. CDR1 and CDR2 from the germline V gene are LGHDT and YNNKEL (reference sequence). The CDR3 loop spans 14 amino acids. This CDR3 is CASSPRGGRYEQYF. The CDR3, as DNA: TGTGCCAGCAGCCCAAGGGGGGGTAGGTACGAGCAGTACTTC.

This clone was detected once. The chain recombines TRBV6-5 with TRBJ2-7, with TRBD2 matching 9 bases. The V gene end was trimmed by 0 bases and the J gene end by 4 bases; junction bases not matched to a gene: 4. Germline V gene lookup returns CDR1 MNHEY and CDR2 SVGAGI. The CDR3 is made up of 15 amino acids. The CDR3 loop reads CASSYSTSGQYEQYF. The CDR3 DNA reads TGTGCCAGCAGTTACTCGACTAGCGGCCAATACGAGCAGTACTTC.